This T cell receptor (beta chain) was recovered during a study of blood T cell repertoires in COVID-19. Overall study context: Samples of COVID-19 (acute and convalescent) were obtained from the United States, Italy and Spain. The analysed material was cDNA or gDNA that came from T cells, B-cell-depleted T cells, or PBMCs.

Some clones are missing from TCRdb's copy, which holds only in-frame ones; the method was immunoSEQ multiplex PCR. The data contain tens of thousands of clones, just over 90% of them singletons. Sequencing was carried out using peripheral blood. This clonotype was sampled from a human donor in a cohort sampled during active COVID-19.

CDR3 protein: CASSRSGQGFGYTF. CDR3 DNA: TGTGCCAGCAGTAGGAGTGGACAGGGGTTTGGCTACACCTTC. This rearrangement joins TRBV27 to TRBJ1-2, with 9 nucleotides matching TRBD1. Germline loops: CDR1 MNHEY, CDR2 SMNVEV (reference sequence). V was clipped by 5 bases and J by 7 bases; unmatched bases: 8. There are 14 residues in the CDR3.